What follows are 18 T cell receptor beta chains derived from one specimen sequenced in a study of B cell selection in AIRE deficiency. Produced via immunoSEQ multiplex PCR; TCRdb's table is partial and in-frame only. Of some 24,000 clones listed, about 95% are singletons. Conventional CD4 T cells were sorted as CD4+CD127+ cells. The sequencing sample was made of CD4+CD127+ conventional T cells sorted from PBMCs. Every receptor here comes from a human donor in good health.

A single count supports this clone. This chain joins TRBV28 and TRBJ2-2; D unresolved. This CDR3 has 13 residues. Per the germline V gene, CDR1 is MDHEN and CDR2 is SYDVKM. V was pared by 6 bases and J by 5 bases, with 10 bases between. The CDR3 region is CASSPWGTGELFF. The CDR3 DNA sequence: TGTGCCAGCAGCCCCTGGGGAACCGGGGAGCTGTTTTTT.

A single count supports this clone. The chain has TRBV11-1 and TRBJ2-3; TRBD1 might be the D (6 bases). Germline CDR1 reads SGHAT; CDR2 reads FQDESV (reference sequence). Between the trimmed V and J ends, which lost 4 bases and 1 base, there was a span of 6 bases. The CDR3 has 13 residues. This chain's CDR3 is CASSSGGTDTQYF. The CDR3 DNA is TGTGCCAGCAGCTCAGGGGGCACAGATACGCAGTATTTT. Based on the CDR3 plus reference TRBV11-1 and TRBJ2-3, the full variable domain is EAEVAQSPRYKITEKSQAVAFWCDPISGHATLYWYRQILGQGPELLVQFQDESVVDDSQLPKDRFSAERLKGVDSTLKIQPAELGDSAMYLCASSSGGTDTQYFGPGTRLTVL.

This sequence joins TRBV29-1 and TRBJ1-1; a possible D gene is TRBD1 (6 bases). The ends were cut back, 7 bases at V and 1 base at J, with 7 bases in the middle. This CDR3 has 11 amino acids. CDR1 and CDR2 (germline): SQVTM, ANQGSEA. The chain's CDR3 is CSATGNTEAFF. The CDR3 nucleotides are TGCAGCGCGACAGGGAACACTGAAGCTTTCTTT. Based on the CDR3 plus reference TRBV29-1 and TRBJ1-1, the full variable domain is SAVISQKPSRDICQRGTSLTIQCQVDSQVTMMFWYRQQPGQSLTLIATANQGSEATYESGFVIDKFPISRPNLTFSTLTVSNMSPEDSSIYLCSATGNTEAFFGQGTRLTVV.

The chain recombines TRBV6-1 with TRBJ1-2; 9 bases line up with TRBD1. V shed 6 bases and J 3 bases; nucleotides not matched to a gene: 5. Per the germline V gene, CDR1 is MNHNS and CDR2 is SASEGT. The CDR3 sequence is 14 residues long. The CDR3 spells CASSLDRGDYGYTF. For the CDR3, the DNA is TGTGCCAGCAGCTTGGACAGGGGTGACTATGGCTACACCTTC.

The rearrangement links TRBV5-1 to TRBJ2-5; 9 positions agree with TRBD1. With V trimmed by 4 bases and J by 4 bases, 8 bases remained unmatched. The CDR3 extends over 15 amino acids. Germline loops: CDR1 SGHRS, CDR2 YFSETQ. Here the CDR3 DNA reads TGCGCCAGCAGCGATCCACAGGGGGCTGGAGAGACCCAGTACTTC. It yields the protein CASSDPQGAGETQYF.

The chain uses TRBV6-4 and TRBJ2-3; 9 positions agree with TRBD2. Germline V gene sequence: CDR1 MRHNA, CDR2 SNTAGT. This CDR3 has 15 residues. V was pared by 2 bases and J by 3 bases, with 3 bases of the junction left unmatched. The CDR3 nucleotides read TGTGCCAGCAGTGACGAGCGGGAGGAAACAGATACGCAGTATTTT. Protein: CASSDEREETDTQYF.

In DNA form, the CDR3 reads TGCGCCAGCACGGAGGGGGGGCGGGCGCCGCAGTATTTT. The encoded protein is CASTEGGRAPQYF. This chain joins TRBV5-1 and TRBJ2-3, with a possible D match to TRBD2 (7 bases). This CDR3 comprises 13 residues. The germline V gene has CDR1 SGHRS and CDR2 YFSETQ. Trimming stripped 6 bases from V and 10 bases from J, with 18 bases between.

CDR3 in amino acids: CASRQGHTGELFF. The CDR3, as DNA: TGTGCCAGTAGACAGGGTCATACCGGGGAGCTGTTTTTT. The V call is TRBV19, the J call TRBJ2-2, with D possibly TRBD1 on 6 matching bases. V was clipped by 6 bases and J by 5 bases, with 10 bases between them. CDR1 is LNHDA and CDR2 is SQIVND in the germline V gene (reference sequence). CDR3 length equals 13 residues. The full variable domain, in which reference TRBV19 and TRBJ2-2 provide the parts outside the CDR3, is DGGITQSPKYLFRKEGQNVTLSCEQNLNHDAMYWYRQDPGQGLRLIYYSQIVNDFQKGDIAEGYSVSREKKESFPLTVTSAQKNPTAFYLCASRQGHTGELFFGEGSRLTVL.

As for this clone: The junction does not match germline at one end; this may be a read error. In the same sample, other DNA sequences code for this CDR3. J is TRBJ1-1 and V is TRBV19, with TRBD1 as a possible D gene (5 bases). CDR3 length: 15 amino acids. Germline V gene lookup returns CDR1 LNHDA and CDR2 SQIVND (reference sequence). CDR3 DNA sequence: TGTGCCAGTAGTGAATCCGACAGACTCCACACTGAAGCCTTCTTT. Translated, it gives CASSESDRLHTEAFF.

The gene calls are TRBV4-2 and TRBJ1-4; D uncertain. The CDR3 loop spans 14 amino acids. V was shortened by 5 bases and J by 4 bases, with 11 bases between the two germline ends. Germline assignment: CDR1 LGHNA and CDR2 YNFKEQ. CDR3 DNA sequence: TGTGCCAGCAGCTCCCTGGGAAGTAATGAAAAACTGTTTTTT. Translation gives CASSSLGSNEKLFF.

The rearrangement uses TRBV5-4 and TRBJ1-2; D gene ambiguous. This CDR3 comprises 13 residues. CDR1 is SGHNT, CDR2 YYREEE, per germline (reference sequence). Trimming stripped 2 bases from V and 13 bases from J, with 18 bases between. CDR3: CASSLKGAMAITF. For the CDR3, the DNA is TGTGCCAGCAGCTTAAAGGGTGCTATGGCTATCACCTTC.

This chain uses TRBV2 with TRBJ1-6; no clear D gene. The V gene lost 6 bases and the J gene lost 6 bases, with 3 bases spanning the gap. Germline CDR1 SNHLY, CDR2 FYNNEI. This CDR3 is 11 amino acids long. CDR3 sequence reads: CASRGNSPLHF. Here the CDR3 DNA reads TGTGCCAGCAGAGGTAATTCACCCCTCCACTTT.

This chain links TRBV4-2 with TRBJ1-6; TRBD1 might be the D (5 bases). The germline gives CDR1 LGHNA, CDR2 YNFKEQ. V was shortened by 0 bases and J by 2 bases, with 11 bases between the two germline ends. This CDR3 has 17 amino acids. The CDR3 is CASSQDAAGTYNSPLHF. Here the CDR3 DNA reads TGTGCCAGCAGCCAAGATGCCGCAGGGACCTATAATTCACCCCTCCACTTT.

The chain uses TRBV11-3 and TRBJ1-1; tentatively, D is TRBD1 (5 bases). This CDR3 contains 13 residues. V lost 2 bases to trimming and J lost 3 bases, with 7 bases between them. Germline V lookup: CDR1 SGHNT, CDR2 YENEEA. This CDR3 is CASSLSGYTEAFF. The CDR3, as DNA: TGTGCCAGCAGCTTATCAGGGTACACTGAAGCTTTCTTT.

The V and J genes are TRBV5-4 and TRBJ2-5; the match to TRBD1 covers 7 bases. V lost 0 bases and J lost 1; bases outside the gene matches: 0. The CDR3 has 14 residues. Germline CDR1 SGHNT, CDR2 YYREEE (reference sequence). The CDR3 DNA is TGTGCCAGCAGCTTGGGGGACAGCCAAGAGACCCAGTACTTC. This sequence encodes CASSLGDSQETQYF.

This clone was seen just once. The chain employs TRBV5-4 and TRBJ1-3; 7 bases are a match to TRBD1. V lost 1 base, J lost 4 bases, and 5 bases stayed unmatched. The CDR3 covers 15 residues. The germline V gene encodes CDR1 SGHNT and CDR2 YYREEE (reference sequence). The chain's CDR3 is CASSLRDSPGNTIYF. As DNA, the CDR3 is TGTGCCAGCAGCTTGAGGGACAGCCCAGGAAACACCATATATTTT.

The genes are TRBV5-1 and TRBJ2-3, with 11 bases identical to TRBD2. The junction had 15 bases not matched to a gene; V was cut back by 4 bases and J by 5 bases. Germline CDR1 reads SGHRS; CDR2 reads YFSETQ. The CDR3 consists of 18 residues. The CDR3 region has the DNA TGCGCCAGCAGCCGCGGCGGCCTAGCGGGAGGTTCAGTAGATACGCAGTATTTT. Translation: CASSRGGLAGGSVDTQYF. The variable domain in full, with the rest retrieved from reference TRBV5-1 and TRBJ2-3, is KAGVTQTPRYLIKTRGQQVTLSCSPISGHRSVSWYQQTPGQGLQFLFEYFSETQRNKGNFPGRFSGRQFSNSRSEMNVSTLELGDSALYLCASSRGGLAGGSVDTQYFGPGTRLTVL.

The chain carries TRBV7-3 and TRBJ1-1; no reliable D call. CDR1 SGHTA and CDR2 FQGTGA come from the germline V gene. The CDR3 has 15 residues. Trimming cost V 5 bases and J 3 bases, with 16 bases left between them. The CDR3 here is CASSRSTTTDTEAFF. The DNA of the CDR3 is TGTGCCAGCAGCCGGTCCACCACCACCGACACTGAAGCTTTCTTT.